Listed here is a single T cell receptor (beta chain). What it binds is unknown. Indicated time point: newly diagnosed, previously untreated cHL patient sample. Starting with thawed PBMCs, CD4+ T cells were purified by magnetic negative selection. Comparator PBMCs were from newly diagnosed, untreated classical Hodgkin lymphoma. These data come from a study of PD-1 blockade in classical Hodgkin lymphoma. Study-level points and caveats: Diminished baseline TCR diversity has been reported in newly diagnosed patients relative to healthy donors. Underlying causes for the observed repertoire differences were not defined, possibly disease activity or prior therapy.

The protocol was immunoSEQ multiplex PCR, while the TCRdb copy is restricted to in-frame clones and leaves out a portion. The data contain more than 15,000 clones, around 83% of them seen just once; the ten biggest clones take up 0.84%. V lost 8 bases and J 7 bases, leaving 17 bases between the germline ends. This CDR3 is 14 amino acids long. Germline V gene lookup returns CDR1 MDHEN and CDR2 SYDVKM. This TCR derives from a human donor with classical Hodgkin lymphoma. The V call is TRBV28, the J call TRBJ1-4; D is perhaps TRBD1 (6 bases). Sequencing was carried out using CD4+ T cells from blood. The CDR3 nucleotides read TGTGCCAGCCGAACTGCGGGGGCCGGTGAAAAACTGTTTTTT. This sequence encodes CASRTAGAGEKLFF.